This T cell receptor beta chain was identified during a study of T cells in tuberculosis. The CDR3 runs 16 residues. Germline assignment: CDR1 SGHDT and CDR2 YYEEEE. After removal of 3 bases from V and 4 bases from J, the junction contained 10 bases not matched to a gene. Profiled with immunoSEQ multiplex PCR; TCRdb holds only in-frame clones, not every one. Found here are around 60,000 clones, 80% to 85% of them singletons; the top ten hold over 10%. Study results and caveats: Low-affinity CD1B-GMM tetramer-binding T cells may have been missed.

Cells were sorted from thawed PBMC rested overnight and stained with GMM-loaded CD1B tetramer, viability dye and anti-CD3. The lipid loaded on the CD1B tetramers was C32 glucose monomycolate from Rhodococcus equi. PBMC for tetramer sorting were first depleted of CD14-expressing monocytes. This receptor was obtained from an adult woman with latent tuberculosis. This chain joins TRBV5-6 and TRBJ1-3; 7 nucleotides agree with TRBD1. Sequencing input: CD1b-GMM tetramer-negative cells sorted from PBMCs. CDR3 amino acids: CASSYYRGREGNTIYF. CDR3 DNA: TGTGCCAGCAGCTATTACAGGGGCCGGGAAGGAAACACCATATATTTT.